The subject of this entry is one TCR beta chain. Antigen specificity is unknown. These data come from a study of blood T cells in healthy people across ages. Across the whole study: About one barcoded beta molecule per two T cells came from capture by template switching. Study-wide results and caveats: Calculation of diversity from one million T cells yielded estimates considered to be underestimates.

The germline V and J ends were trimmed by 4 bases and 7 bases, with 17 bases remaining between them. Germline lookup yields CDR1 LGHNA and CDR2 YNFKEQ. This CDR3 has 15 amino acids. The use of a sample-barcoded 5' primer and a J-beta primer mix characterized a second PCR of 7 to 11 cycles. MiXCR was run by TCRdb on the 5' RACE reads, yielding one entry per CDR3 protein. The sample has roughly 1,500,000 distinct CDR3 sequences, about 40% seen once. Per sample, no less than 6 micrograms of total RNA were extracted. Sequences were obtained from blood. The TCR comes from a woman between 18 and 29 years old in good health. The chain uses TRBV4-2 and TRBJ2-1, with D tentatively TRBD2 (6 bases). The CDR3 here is CASSRLLGGANEQFF. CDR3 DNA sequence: TGTGCCAGCAGCCGACTGTTGGGGGGTGCGAATGAGCAGTTCTTC.